Each of the 6 T cell receptor beta chains below was sequenced from the same sample in a study of blood T cell repertoires in COVID-19. Only in-frame clones appear in the TCRdb table, and some are missing; sequencing was by immunoSEQ multiplex PCR. The sample holds over 85,000 clones, about 87% seen once. Sequencing was carried out using peripheral blood. Every receptor here comes from a man aged 45 to 65 with active or convalescent COVID-19.

The gene calls are TRBV18 and TRBJ1-6, with 10 bases fitting TRBD1. The germline V gene has CDR1 KGHSH and CDR2 LQKENI. This CDR3 contains 14 residues. The J segment lost 8 bases and the V segment lost 3 bases, leaving 1 base of the junction unmatched. CDR3 sequence: CASSPGTGDSPLHF. The CDR3 nucleotides are TGTGCCAGCTCACCGGGGACAGGGGATTCACCCCTCCACTTT.

The CDR3 coding sequence is TGTGCCAGCAGCCCTTCGGACAGGGGAGAGACCCAGTACTTC. The encoded protein is CASSPSDRGETQYF. The rearrangement links TRBV3-1 (or the pseudogene TRBV3-2) to TRBJ2-5, with 9 bases lining up with TRBD1. Per germline, CDR1 LGHDT and CDR2 YNNKEL (reference sequence). This CDR3 comprises 14 residues. Germline trimming cut 4 bases from V and 4 bases from J; bases unmatched to any gene: 4.

The V gene is TRBV9, the J gene TRBJ2-1; D unresolved. The CDR3 consists of 13 residues. The V and J ends lost 0 bases and 5 bases respectively, with 6 bases between them. Germline loops: CDR1 SGDLS, CDR2 YYNGEE. The CDR3 here is CASSVGLHNEQFF. The DNA of the CDR3 is TGTGCCAGCAGCGTAGGACTTCACAATGAGCAGTTCTTC.

This clone was counted a single time. The chain links TRBV2 to TRBJ1-1, with 8 positions matching TRBD1. CDR1 is SNHLY, CDR2 FYNNEI, per germline. The CDR3 is 15 amino acids. V was clipped by 2 bases and J by 5 bases; unmatched bases: 7. The CDR3 reads CASSERAGGGTEAFF. The CDR3 region has the DNA TGTGCCAGCAGTGAAAGGGCAGGGGGCGGAACTGAAGCTTTCTTT.

The chain employs TRBV4-1 and TRBJ2-1; 8 nucleotides line up with TRBD1. Germline V gives CDR1 MGHRA, CDR2 YSYEKL. With V trimmed by 2 bases and J by 6 bases, 6 bases remained unmatched. The CDR3 has 15 residues. CDR3 amino acids: CASSQRTGPLNEQFF. CDR3 bases: TGCGCCAGCAGCCAAAGGACAGGGCCGCTCAATGAGCAGTTCTTC.

This sequence joins TRBV27 and TRBJ2-7, with 11 nucleotides matching TRBD2. Trimming at V came to 4 bases and at J to 2 bases, leaving 1 base not matched to a gene. Germline values: CDR1 MNHEY, CDR2 SMNVEV (reference sequence). CDR3 length equals 14 residues. CDR3 region: CASSSLAGAYEQYF. CDR3 DNA sequence: TGTGCCAGCAGTTCACTAGCGGGGGCCTACGAGCAGTACTTC.